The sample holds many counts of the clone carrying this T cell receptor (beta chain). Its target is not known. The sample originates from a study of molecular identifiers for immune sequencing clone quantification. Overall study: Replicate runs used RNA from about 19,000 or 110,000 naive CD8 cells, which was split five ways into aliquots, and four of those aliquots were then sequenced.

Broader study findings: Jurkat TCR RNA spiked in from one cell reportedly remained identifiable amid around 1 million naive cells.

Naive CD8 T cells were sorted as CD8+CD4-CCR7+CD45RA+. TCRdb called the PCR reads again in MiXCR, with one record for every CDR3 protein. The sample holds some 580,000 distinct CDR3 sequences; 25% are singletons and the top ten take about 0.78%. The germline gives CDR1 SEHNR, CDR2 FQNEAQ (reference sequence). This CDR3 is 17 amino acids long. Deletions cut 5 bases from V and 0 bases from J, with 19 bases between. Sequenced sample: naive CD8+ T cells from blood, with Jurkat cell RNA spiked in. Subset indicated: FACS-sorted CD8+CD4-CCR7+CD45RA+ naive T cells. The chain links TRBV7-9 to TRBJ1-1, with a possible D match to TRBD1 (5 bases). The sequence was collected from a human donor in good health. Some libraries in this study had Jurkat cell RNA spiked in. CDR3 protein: CASSNIKTENMNTEAFF. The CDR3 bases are TGTGCCAGCAGCAACATTAAGACAGAAAATATGAACACTGAAGCTTTCTTT.